The 9 T cell receptor beta chains listed next were all sequenced from one sample in a study of T cells in Graves' hyperthyroidism and ophthalmopathy. Researchers took RNA transcripts and amplified the TCR beta CDR3 regions from them. An initial round of RT-PCR targeting the TCR CDR3 relied on the HTBI primer set. TCRdb reprocessed the multiplex PCR reads via MiXCR and lists one record per CDR3 protein. The repertoire holds about 380,000 distinct CDR3 sequences, approximately 15% seen once, with approximately 11% in the top ten. Sequencing was performed on blood. The receptors were gathered from a woman between 55 and 75 years old with Graves' hyperthyroidism.

The chain links TRBV6-1 to TRBJ2-1; no definite D call. Germline V gene data show CDR1 as MNHNS and CDR2 as SASEGT. V lost 10 bases, J lost 2 bases, and 12 bases lay in between. This CDR3 has 13 amino acids. CDR3 sequence: CATLGIPYNEQFF. CDR3 sequence (DNA): TGTGCCACCCTGGGGATTCCCTACAATGAGCAGTTCTTC.

This sequence joins TRBV29-1 and TRBJ2-5, with a weak D call TRBD2 (7 bases). CDR1 and CDR2 from the germline V gene are SQVTM and ANQGSEA. This CDR3 is built from 17 residues. V lost 5 bases and J 5 bases, leaving 27 bases between the germline ends. The CDR3: CSVLGEGGPGGFETQYF. The CDR3 nucleotides are TGCAGCGTTTTAGGGGAGGGGGGGCCCGGCGGGTTCGAGACCCAGTACTTC.

This clonotype was counted ten times or more. The chain has TRBV12-3 or TRBV12-4 and TRBJ2-2; 8 bases are a match to TRBD2. With 11 bases clipped from V and 2 bases from J, the junction kept 16 bases outside the gene matches. The CDR3 sequence is 17 residues long. CDR3 protein: CAGELRREELNTGELFF. CDR3 bases: TGTGCCGGCGAGCTTAGGCGGGAGGAACTTAACACCGGGGAGCTGTTTTTT.

This clonotype was found many times. The gene calls are TRBV11-3 and TRBJ2-3, with 10 bases lining up with TRBD2. From germline, CDR1 is SGHNT and CDR2 YENEEA. Trimming took 5 bases from V and 0 from J; bases not matched to a gene: 5. The CDR3 has 16 amino acids. In DNA, the CDR3 is TGTGCCAGCAGCAGAGGACTAGCGGATAGCACAGATACGCAGTATTTT. Translating gives CASSRGLADSTDTQYF.

The rearrangement links TRBV5-1 to TRBJ2-2; tentatively, D is TRBD1 (5 bases). This CDR3 comprises 15 residues. The germline V gene has CDR1 SGHRS and CDR2 YFSETQ. Trimming pared 0 bases from V and 1 base from J, leaving 7 bases between. CDR3 DNA sequence: TGCGCCAGCAGCTTGGTGACAGAGAACACCGGGGAGCTGTTTTTT. Protein sequence: CASSLVTENTGELFF. Full variable domain (remainder filled in from reference TRBV5-1 and TRBJ2-2): KAGVTQTPRYLIKTRGQQVTLSCSPISGHRSVSWYQQTPGQGLQFLFEYFSETQRNKGNFPGRFSGRQFSNSRSEMNVSTLELGDSALYLCASSLVTENTGELFFGEGSRLTVL.

V usage is TRBV28 and J usage is TRBJ2-4; tentative D call: TRBD2 (6 bases). Looked up from germline, CDR1 is MDHEN and CDR2 is SYDVKM. V was cut by 7 bases and J by 1 base, with 23 bases left in between. The CDR3 is 18 amino acids. This CDR3 is CASNPRTWRGLAKNIQYF. The CDR3 DNA sequence: TGTGCCAGCAACCCCAGGACTTGGCGGGGCCTTGCCAAAAACATTCAGTACTTC. Using reference TRBV28 and TRBJ2-4 for the parts outside the CDR3, the full variable domain is DVKVTQSSRYLVKRTGEKVFLECVQDMDHENMFWYRQDPGLGLRLIYFSYDVKMKEKGDIPEGYSVSREKKERFSLILESASTNQTSMYLCASNPRTWRGLAKNIQYFGAGTRLSVL.

This clonotype was seen many times. The chain joins TRBV7-9 to TRBJ2-7; D is unresolved. From germline, CDR1 is SEHNR and CDR2 FQNEAQ (reference sequence). With 5 bases removed from V and 6 bases from J, the gap between germline ends came to 11 bases. The CDR3 is 12 amino acids. CDR3 loop: CASSLITSEQYF. DNA for the CDR3: TGTGCCAGCAGCCTGATCACGTCCGAGCAGTACTTC. The entire variable domain, with the rest obtained from reference TRBV7-9 and TRBJ2-7, is as follows: DTGVSQNPRHKITKRGQNVTFRCDPISEHNRLYWYRQTLGQGPEFLTYFQNEAQLEKSRLLSDRFSAERPKGSFSTLEIQRTEQGDSAMYLCASSLITSEQYFGPGTRLTVT.

The CDR3 DNA follows: TGCGCCAGCAGCCAGCCACAGGCGGCTAACTATGGCTACACCTTC. Translation gives CASSQPQAANYGYTF. The V and J genes are TRBV4-1 and TRBJ1-2, with a tentative D call TRBD1 (5 bases). The CDR3 has 15 residues. Germline CDR1 is MGHRA and CDR2 is YSYEKL. V was trimmed by 3 bases and J by 0 bases, leaving 11 bases between them.

The chain carries TRBV19 and TRBJ2-2; 11 positions agree with TRBD1. Germline V gene lookup returns CDR1 LNHDA and CDR2 SQIVND (reference sequence). The CDR3 extends over 14 amino acids. Trimming cost V 3 bases and J 9 bases; bases outside gene matches: 3. CDR3 coding DNA: TGTGCCAGTAGTATCGGACAGGGGGCCAGGGAGCTGTTTTTT. Amino acid sequence: CASSIGQGARELFF. Together with reference TRBV19 and TRBJ2-2, the CDR3 gives the full variable domain: DGGITQSPKYLFRKEGQNVTLSCEQNLNHDAMYWYRQDPGQGLRLIYYSQIVNDFQKGDIAEGYSVSREKKESFPLTVTSAQKNPTAFYLCASSIGQGARELFFGEGSRLTVL.